Below, 30 T cell receptor beta chains from the same sample are listed, as sequenced in a study of graft-versus-host responses after intestinal transplantation (dated by TCRdb to the early 2020s). The library relied on the immunoSEQ multiplex PCR assay. Not all clones reach the TCRdb copy of this immuneACCESS table, which keeps in-frame sequences only. Checked studies attribute under half of the gap to unresolved V genes and leave the rest unexplained. This sample has roughly 120,000 clones in its table, and over 85% of those were observed once. 0.23% of the sample rests with the top ten. Their antigens remain unidentified. The time point tag for this specimen amounts to: cells obtained before transplantation from donor or recipient. The specimen comprised unstimulated CD4+ T cells sorted from spleen or lymph node cells, sampled before transplant. These receptors all come from a human donor who was the organ donor for an intestinal transplant.

The rearrangement uses TRBV7-2 and TRBJ2-7, with 8 bases that match TRBD1. V was pared by 4 bases and J by 5 bases, with 13 bases of the junction left unmatched. The CDR3 length is 16 residues. Germline V CDR1 and CDR2: SGHTA, FQGNSA. In nucleotides, the CDR3 is TGTGCCAGCAGCTCCATACAGGGGGTCGTCGGGGACGAGCAGTACTTC. This codes for CASSSIQGVVGDEQYF. Together with reference TRBV7-2 and TRBJ2-7, the CDR3 gives the full variable domain: GAGVSQSPSNKVTEKGKDVELRCDPISGHTALYWYRQSLGQGLEFLIYFQGNSAPDKSGLPSDRFSAERTGGSVSTLTIQRTQQEDSAVYLCASSSIQGVVGDEQYFGPGTRLTVT.

The genes are TRBV6-5 and TRBJ1-1, with TRBD1 matching 11 bases. Germline-derived CDR1 and CDR2 are MNHEY and SVGAGI. CDR3 length equals 16 residues. J gave up 5 bases and V 2 bases, and 7 bases lay outside the gene matches. For the CDR3, the DNA is TGTGCCAGCAGTTACCGCGGACAGGGGGCGAGGACTGAAGCTTTCTTT. Translating gives CASSYRGQGARTEAFF.

The gene calls are TRBV28 and TRBJ2-2, with TRBD2 identical over 7 bases. Germline CDR1 is MDHEN and CDR2 is SYDVKM. CDR3 length: 15 residues. V lost 4 bases to trimming and J lost 1 base; unmatched junction nucleotides: 3. DNA of the CDR3: TGTGCCAGCAGTTGGCTAGCGGTGAACACCGGGGAGCTGTTTTTT. It is translated as CASSWLAVNTGELFF.

The chain combines TRBV5-1 with TRBJ2-1; 10 bases agree with TRBD2. Germline V gene lookup returns CDR1 SGHRS and CDR2 YFSETQ. J gave up 0 bases and V 3 bases, and 6 bases lay outside the gene matches. The CDR3 runs to 17 residues. CDR3 sequence: CASSSLAGGSSYNEQFF. DNA for the CDR3: TGCGCCAGCAGCTCGTTAGCGGGAGGCAGCTCCTACAATGAGCAGTTCTTC.

The rearrangement links TRBV9 to TRBJ1-4; 7 bases line up with TRBD1. Per germline, CDR1 SGDLS and CDR2 YYNGEE. With V trimmed by 0 bases and J by 6 bases, 5 bases remained unmatched. The CDR3 has 15 amino acids. For the CDR3, the DNA is TGTGCCAGCAGCGTAGGGCCGACAGGGCATGAAAAACTGTTTTTT. Its protein is CASSVGPTGHEKLFF.

The genes are TRBV7-2 and TRBJ1-3; D is unresolved. CDR3 size: 13 residues. Between the trimmed V and J ends, which lost 1 base and 4 bases, there was a span of 5 bases. Germline V lookup: CDR1 SGHTA, CDR2 FQGNSA. The CDR3 sequence: CASSLVVGNTIYF. DNA for the CDR3: TGTGCCAGCAGCTTAGTAGTCGGAAACACCATATATTTT.

This clone was counted once. The chain links TRBV19 to TRBJ1-6, with D possibly TRBD1 on 6 matching bases. CDR3 length: 16 residues. Trimming pared 2 bases from V and 4 bases from J, leaving 12 bases between. Germline V gives CDR1 LNHDA, CDR2 SQIVND (reference sequence). The CDR3 DNA follows: TGTGCCAGTAGTATATCGCCAGGGGCTTATAATTCACCCCTCCACTTT. This gives the protein CASSISPGAYNSPLHF.

Written as DNA, the CDR3 is TGTGCCAGCAGTGACGCGACGGGCACCGGGGAGCTGTTTTTT. Amino acids: CASSDATGTGELFF. The genes are TRBV6-4 and TRBJ2-2; D ambiguous. CDR1 MRHNA and CDR2 SNTAGT come from the germline V gene. CDR3 length equals 14 residues. Trimming removed 2 bases at V and 4 bases at J, with 8 bases between.

The genes are TRBV20-1 and TRBJ2-7; D is unclear. Trimming shortened V by 1 base and J by 3 bases, and 4 bases separated the two germline ends. This CDR3 has 11 residues. Per germline, CDR1 DFQATT and CDR2 SNEGSKA (reference sequence). CDR3 residues: CSARGDYEQYF. For the CDR3, the DNA is TGCAGTGCTAGAGGGGACTACGAGCAGTACTTC.

This chain uses TRBV6-5 with TRBJ1-1; a weak D match, TRBD1 (5 bases). V lost 2 bases to trimming and J lost 4 bases, with 17 bases between them. Germline CDR1 and CDR2: MNHEY and SVGAGI. This CDR3 is built from 16 residues. The CDR3 protein is CASSYGFGGHGTEAFF. Here the CDR3 DNA reads TGTGCCAGCAGTTACGGCTTCGGAGGACACGGCACTGAAGCTTTCTTT.

The rearrangement joins TRBV7-2 to TRBJ2-1, with TRBD2 identical over 8 bases. The germline gives CDR1 SGHTA, CDR2 FQGNSA. With 3 bases clipped from V and 3 bases from J, the junction kept 7 bases outside the gene matches. The CDR3 sequence is 16 residues long. The CDR3 here is CASSFSRAGGYNEQFF. The CDR3 DNA is TGTGCCAGCAGCTTCTCACGGGCGGGGGGCTACAATGAGCAGTTCTTC. Full variable domain (outside the CDR3, taken from reference TRBV7-2 and TRBJ2-1): GAGVSQSPSNKVTEKGKDVELRCDPISGHTALYWYRQSLGQGLEFLIYFQGNSAPDKSGLPSDRFSAERTGGSVSTLTIQRTQQEDSAVYLCASSFSRAGGYNEQFFGPGTRLTVL.

The chain employs TRBV27 and TRBJ2-1; D might be TRBD1 (5 bases). With 2 bases removed from V and 9 bases from J, the gap between germline ends came to 14 bases. The CDR3 is 14 amino acids. Germline CDR1 is MNHEY and CDR2 is SMNVEV (reference sequence). The CDR3 sequence: CASSLRFGQGEQFF. DNA for the CDR3: TGTGCCAGCAGTTTAAGGTTCGGGCAGGGTGAGCAGTTCTTC.

As regards this clone: This specimen includes other DNA sequences encoding the same CDR3. J is TRBJ1-5 and V is TRBV7-9; D gene uncertain. V was trimmed by 2 bases and J by 5 bases, leaving 7 bases between them. The CDR3 spans 13 residues. In germline, CDR1 is SEHNR, CDR2 FQNEAQ (reference sequence). CDR3 nucleotides: TGTGCCAGCAGCTTATCCGGGGATCAGCCCCAGCATTTT. Encoded protein: CASSLSGDQPQHF.

This clone has just a few counts. V and J are TRBV10-3 and TRBJ1-1; 8 positions agree with TRBD1. Germline CDR1 and CDR2: ENHRY and SYGVKD. The CDR3 sequence is 14 residues long. Unmatched junction bases numbered 0, after V lost 2 bases and J lost 1 base. The CDR3 DNA reads as TGTGCCATCAGTGAGGGACAGGGGAACACTGAAGCTTTCTTT. It encodes CAISEGQGNTEAFF.

The J gene is TRBJ2-3, the V gene TRBV7-9; no firm D call. The CDR3 runs 14 residues. The germline V gene has CDR1 SEHNR and CDR2 FQNEAQ (reference sequence). Trimming stripped 5 bases from V and 8 bases from J, with 17 bases between. CDR3 nucleotides: TGTGCCAGCAGCCAAGCCCAGGCCTTGGGTACGCAGTATTTT. It encodes CASSQAQALGTQYF.

The chain employs TRBV18 and TRBJ2-5; 8 bases agree with TRBD2. This CDR3 spans 14 amino acids. Germline V CDR1 and CDR2: KGHSH, LQKENI. The J segment lost 4 bases and the V segment lost 1 base, leaving 2 bases of the junction unmatched. The CDR3 coding sequence is TGTGCCAGCTCACCACAACTAGCGGCAGAGACCCAGTACTTC. The encoded protein is CASSPQLAAETQYF. Full variable domain (remainder filled in from reference TRBV18 and TRBJ2-5): NAGVMQNPRHLVRRRGQEARLRCSPMKGHSHVYWYRQLPEEGLKFMVYLQKENIIDESGMPKERFSAEFPKEGPSILRIQQVVRGDSAAYFCASSPQLAAETQYFGPGTRLLVL.

This chain uses TRBV28 with TRBJ2-2; tentatively, D is TRBD1 (7 bases). Germline values: CDR1 MDHEN, CDR2 SYDVKM. The ends were cut back, 11 bases at V and 2 bases at J, with 15 bases in the middle. This CDR3 region has 14 residues. CDR3 DNA sequence: TGTGCCGCAGGGGGGACACTTAACACCGGGGAGCTGTTTTTT. This sequence encodes CAAGGTLNTGELFF.

This chain uses TRBV6-5 with TRBJ2-7, with D hard to call. The CDR3 sequence is 13 residues long. V lost 0 bases and J lost 5, with 8 bases in between. CDR1 is MNHEY and CDR2 is SVGAGI in the germline V gene. Here the CDR3 DNA reads TGTGCCAGCAGTTACTCGCGTTCCGACGAGCAGTACTTC. It translates to CASSYSRSDEQYF.

The genes are TRBV18 and TRBJ1-1; D unclear. The V gene lost 3 bases and the J gene lost 3 bases, with 8 bases spanning the gap. The germline V gene has CDR1 KGHSH and CDR2 LQKENI. This CDR3 comprises 13 residues. CDR3 in amino acids: CASSPDQDTEAFF. For the CDR3, the DNA is TGTGCCAGCTCACCGGACCAAGACACTGAAGCTTTCTTT. The full variable domain, completed using reference TRBV18 and TRBJ1-1, is NAGVMQNPRHLVRRRGQEARLRCSPMKGHSHVYWYRQLPEEGLKFMVYLQKENIIDESGMPKERFSAEFPKEGPSILRIQQVVRGDSAAYFCASSPDQDTEAFFGQGTRLTVV.

CDR3 sequence (DNA): TGTGCCAGCAGCTTAGGAGCAGCTAGCGGCACAGATACGCAGTATTTT. Amino acid sequence: CASSLGAASGTDTQYF. V is TRBV7-2 and J is TRBJ2-3, with TRBD2 as a possible D gene (6 bases). CDR1 is SGHTA, CDR2 FQGNSA, per germline. The CDR3 is 16 amino acids. V was pared by 1 base and J by 1 base, with 12 bases between.

V and J are TRBV5-6 and TRBJ2-7, with D uncertain. This CDR3 is built from 12 residues. Germline CDR1 and CDR2: SGHDT and YYEEEE. V shed 0 bases and J shed 3 bases, with 4 bases lying between them. CDR3 DNA sequence: TGTGCCAGCAGCTTGGGCCGCTACGAGCAGTACTTC. Its protein product is CASSLGRYEQYF.

The chain recombines TRBV27 with TRBJ1-2, with TRBD1 matching 7 bases. The ends lost 5 bases at V and 8 bases at J; junction bases unmatched: 5. Looked up from germline, CDR1 is MNHEY and CDR2 is SMNVEV (reference sequence). The CDR3 sequence is 12 residues long. Here the CDR3 DNA reads TGTGCCAGCAGTCAGACAGGGAGAGGCTACACCTTC. Translation: CASSQTGRGYTF.

The CDR3 loop reads CASSQTDRVVYGYTF. The DNA for the CDR3 is TGCGCCAGCAGCCAAACGGACAGGGTGGTCTATGGCTACACCTTC. The J gene is TRBJ1-2, the V gene TRBV4-1, with 8 bases aligning to TRBD1. CDR3 length equals 15 residues. V lost 2 bases and J lost 4; bases outside the gene matches: 6. Germline values: CDR1 MGHRA, CDR2 YSYEKL.

V and J are TRBV5-6 and TRBJ2-5; D is uncertain. V lost 5 bases and J 5 bases, leaving 10 bases between the germline ends. CDR3 length: 12 residues. CDR1 is SGHDT and CDR2 is YYEEEE in the germline V gene. DNA of the CDR3: TGTGCCAGCAGGACCTATGGGGAGACCCAGTACTTC. The encoded protein is CASRTYGETQYF.

V and J are TRBV6-5 and TRBJ1-2; possible D gene TRBD1, 5 bases. Germline assignment: CDR1 MNHEY and CDR2 SVGAGI. V lost 5 bases and J 6 bases, leaving 16 bases between the germline ends. The CDR3 runs 14 residues. The CDR3 nucleotides are TGTGCCAGCAGTGAAGTACGGGGGGAGGATGGCTACACCTTC. Encoded protein: CASSEVRGEDGYTF.

CDR3 coding DNA: TGTGCCAGCTCACCACCGGGGGCTAGCGGGAGGGCCTACGAGCAGTACTTC. As protein: CASSPPGASGRAYEQYF. V usage is TRBV18 and J usage is TRBJ2-7; 12 bases match TRBD2. This CDR3 comprises 17 residues. The germline V gene has CDR1 KGHSH and CDR2 LQKENI. V shed 0 bases and J 2 bases; nucleotides not matched to a gene: 5.

The table lists this clone with a count of one. The chain is built from TRBV28 and TRBJ1-2; D is unclear. Germline CDR1 MDHEN, CDR2 SYDVKM. V was clipped by 3 bases and J by 1 base, with 9 bases between them. The CDR3 loop spans 14 amino acids. CDR3 protein: CASSFWDRNYGYTF. CDR3 bases: TGTGCCAGCAGTTTCTGGGATCGTAACTATGGCTACACCTTC.

In its sample, this clone was seen once. The V gene is TRBV2, the J gene TRBJ2-1; 7 bases map to TRBD2. The CDR3 has 16 residues. J was trimmed by 0 bases and V by 1 base; bases with no gene match: 3. The germline CDR1 and CDR2 sequences are SNHLY and FYNNEI. The CDR3 DNA reads as TGTGCCAGCAGTGAAGATGGCGGGAGCTCCTACAATGAGCAGTTCTTC. Translation gives CASSEDGGSSYNEQFF.

V usage is TRBV5-1 and J usage is TRBJ1-2; 7 nucleotides align to TRBD1. The junction had 9 bases not matched to a gene; V was cut back by 5 bases and J by 8 bases. Germline assignment: CDR1 SGHRS and CDR2 YFSETQ. The CDR3 covers 13 residues. The CDR3 DNA reads TGCGCCAGCAGAACAGACAGGGCCGGAGGCTACACCTTC. It encodes CASRTDRAGGYTF.

This chain connects TRBV25-1 to TRBJ2-3; TRBD2 agrees at 13 bases. V was clipped by 1 base and J by 5 bases; unmatched bases: 0. CDR1 is MGHDK, CDR2 SYGVNS, per germline. The CDR3 extends over 15 amino acids. The CDR3 DNA follows: TGTGCCAGCAGTGAATGGACTAGCGGGAGAGATACGCAGTATTTT. It is translated as CASSEWTSGRDTQYF.